These 5 T cell receptor beta chains share one sample of origin, sequenced in a study of T cells in Graves' hyperthyroidism and ophthalmopathy. RNA transcripts yielded amplified TCR beta CDR3 regions. First-round RT-PCR of the TCR CDR3 relied on the HTBI primer set. MiXCR, applied by TCRdb to the multiplex PCR reads, yields one record per CDR3 protein. Altogether around 270,000 distinct CDR3 sequences are present, approximately 18% being singletons, with the ten largest covering roughly 39%. Sequencing was performed on blood. These receptors all come from a man aged 45-65 years with Graves' ophthalmopathy.

The rearrangement links TRBV19 to TRBJ2-4; D not certain. Trimming cost V 9 bases and J 3 bases, with 15 bases left between them. The CDR3 is 14 amino acids. The germline gives CDR1 LNHDA, CDR2 SQIVND (reference sequence). The CDR3: CASGFWLGKNIQYF. The CDR3 nucleotides read TGTGCCAGCGGGTTTTGGCTTGGCAAAAACATTCAGTACTTC.

This clonotype was detected ten times or more. The rearrangement links TRBV2 to TRBJ2-1; TRBD1 agrees at 7 bases. The J segment lost 4 bases and the V segment lost 5 bases, leaving 8 bases of the junction unmatched. In germline, CDR1 is SNHLY, CDR2 FYNNEI. This CDR3 is 15 amino acids long. The CDR3, as DNA: TGTGCCAGCAGTCCTAGGACAGGACAATACAATGAGCAGTTCTTC. Translation: CASSPRTGQYNEQFF.

This clonotype was detected only a few times. The CDR3 nucleotides read TGCAGCGTTGGGGCTACCTCCTACGAGCAGTACTTC. Residues: CSVGATSYEQYF. The chain is built from TRBV29-1 and TRBJ2-7; D is uncertain. The CDR3 covers 12 residues. Germline values: CDR1 SQVTM, CDR2 ANQGSEA. V gave up 4 bases and J gave up 0 bases, with 7 bases separating them.

The genes are TRBV9 and TRBJ2-1; TRBD2 matches 7 bases. With V trimmed by 0 bases and J by 9 bases, 3 bases remained unmatched. This CDR3 is built from 13 residues. In germline, CDR1 is SGDLS, CDR2 YYNGEE. CDR3 in DNA: TGTGCCAGCAGCGTAGAACTAGCGCTTGAGCAGTTCTTC. Its translation is CASSVELALEQFF. The full variable domain, with the rest looked up from reference TRBV9 and TRBJ2-1, is DSGVTQTPKHLITATGQRVTLRCSPRSGDLSVYWYQQSLDQGLQFLIQYYNGEERAKGNILERFSAQQFPDLHSELNLSSLELGDSALYFCASSVELALEQFFGPGTRLTVL.

This rearrangement joins TRBV30 to TRBJ1-2, with D perhaps TRBD1 (6 bases). V lost 6 bases and J lost 4, with 12 bases in between. Looked up from germline, CDR1 is GTSNPN and CDR2 is SVGIG (reference sequence). CDR3 length: 12 amino acids. The CDR3 here is CACYRVTYGYTF. DNA for the CDR3: TGTGCCTGCTACAGGGTTACCTATGGCTACACCTTC.